Listed below are T cell receptor beta chains from one sample, sequenced in a study of PD-L1 blockade in urothelial cancer. Clones were read by immunoSEQ multiplex PCR, and TCRdb kept only the in-frame ones, dropping some. Here the sample spans 50,000 or so clones, 60% to 85% being singletons. This material consisted of PBMCs, taken around atezolizumab (anti-PD-L1) treatment. The receptors were gathered from an older man with urothelial cancer. The CDR3 runs from the conserved cysteine through the conserved F or W. Fields, in order: J gene, clone size, D gene, V gene, CDR3 protein, CDR3 DNA. D genes are given only for firm matches. Only some rows state a clone size, as once, few, many or a class for expanded clones.

J: TRBJ2-7; size: once; D: TRBD1; V: TRBV7-2; CDR3: CASSQTGYEQYF; DNA: TGTGCCAGCAGCCAGACAGGGTACGAGCAGTACTTC
J: TRBJ2-2; size: once; D: NA; V: TRBV9; CDR3: CASSVLGAGELFF; DNA: TGTGCCAGCAGCGTTCTCGGGGCCGGGGAGCTGTTTTTT
J: TRBJ2-7; size: NA; D: NA; V: TRBV7-8; CDR3: CASSPESGVEGEQYF; DNA: TGTGCCAGCAGCCCCGAATCCGGGGTAGAGGGCGAGCAGTACTTC
J: TRBJ1-2; size: NA; D: TRBD1; V: TRBV5-5; CDR3: CASSYVRLDRGRVGYGYTF; DNA: TGTGCCAGCAGCTATGTGCGATTGGACAGGGGGCGCGTGGGCTATGGCTACACCTTC
J: TRBJ1-2; size: NA; D: NA; V: TRBV28; CDR3: CASRQVGRFYGYTF; DNA: TGTGCCAGCAGGCAGGTGGGGCGTTTCTATGGCTACACCTTC
J: TRBJ1-1; size: NA; D: NA; V: TRBV11-1; CDR3: CASSLAGVGNTEAFF; DNA: TGTGCCAGCAGCTTAGCCGGGGTGGGGAACACTGAAGCTTTCTTT
J: TRBJ2-2; size: once; D: NA; V: TRBV18; CDR3: CASSGLGNTGELFF; DNA: TGTGCCAGCTCGGGACTGGGGAACACCGGGGAGCTGTTTTTT
J: TRBJ1-2; size: few; D: NA; V: TRBV5-6; CDR3: CASTGTGGNYGYTF; DNA: TGTGCCAGCACCGGGACGGGAGGTAACTATGGCTACACCTTC
J: TRBJ1-2; size: NA; D: NA; V: TRBV2; CDR3: CASSEARGASDGYTF; DNA: TGTGCCAGCAGTGAAGCGCGCGGGGCTAGTGATGGCTACACCTTC
J: TRBJ2-5; size: NA; D: TRBD2; V: TRBV7-8; CDR3: CASSFVTSGRVTAETQYF; DNA: TGTGCCAGCAGCTTCGTTACGAGTGGGAGGGTTACAGCGGAGACCCAGTACTTC
J: TRBJ2-3; size: NA; D: TRBD2; V: TRBV12-5; CDR3: CASGFGGRVTDTQYF; DNA: TGTGCTAGTGGTTTCGGCGGGAGGGTCACAGATACGCAGTATTTT
J: TRBJ1-4; size: NA; D: NA; V: TRBV5-1; CDR3: CASSSPSGATNEKLFF; DNA: TGCGCCAGCAGCTCCCCGAGCGGTGCAACTAATGAAAAACTGTTTTTT
J: TRBJ2-7; size: NA; D: NA; V: TRBV28; CDR3: CASRAGLGHEQYF; DNA: TGTGCCAGCAGGGCAGGTCTTGGCCACGAGCAGTACTTC
J: TRBJ1-5; size: NA; D: TRBD1; V: TRBV6-1; CDR3: CASSVSGGPYSNQPQHF; DNA: TGTGCCAGCAGTGTTTCAGGGGGTCCTTATAGCAATCAGCCCCAGCATTTT
J: TRBJ2-3; size: NA; D: TRBD1; V: TRBV5-1; CDR3: CASSLKPQDRGMDTQYF; DNA: TGCGCCAGCAGCTTGAAGCCGCAGGACAGGGGGATGGATACGCAGTATTTT
J: TRBJ2-3; size: NA; D: TRBD1; V: TRBV27; CDR3: CASSWRQGVKDTQYF; DNA: TGTGCCAGCAGTTGGCGACAGGGGGTGAAAGATACGCAGTATTTT
J: TRBJ1-6; size: NA; D: NA; V: TRBV10-3; CDR3: CAISEGTNNSPLHF; DNA: TGTGCCATCAGCGAGGGGACAAATAATTCACCCCTCCACTTT
J: TRBJ1-2; size: NA; D: NA; V: TRBV5-1; CDR3: CASSLWVQGGSAYGYTF; DNA: TGCGCCAGCAGCTTATGGGTCCAAGGGGGTTCGGCCTATGGCTACACCTTC
J: TRBJ1-2; size: NA; D: TRBD1; V: TRBV7-2; CDR3: CASSSGQGASGYTF; DNA: TGTGCCAGCAGCTCCGGACAGGGGGCATCTGGCTACACCTTC
J: TRBJ2-7; size: NA; D: TRBD1; V: TRBV11-2; CDR3: CASSLGLTGNYNEQYF; DNA: TGTGCCAGCAGCTTAGGTCTGACAGGGAATTACAACGAGCAGTACTTC
J: TRBJ1-5; size: many; D: NA; V: TRBV27; CDR3: CALNQPQHF; DNA: TGTGCTCTCAATCAGCCCCAGCATTTT
J: TRBJ1-5; size: NA; D: NA; V: TRBV19; CDR3: CASNRGNQPQHF; DNA: TGTGCCAGTAACAGGGGCAATCAGCCCCAGCATTTT
J: TRBJ2-1; size: NA; D: NA; V: TRBV27; CDR3: CATKFGGSRNEQFF; DNA: TGTGCCACCAAGTTTGGGGGGAGTAGGAATGAGCAGTTCTTC
J: TRBJ1-6; size: NA; D: TRBD1; V: TRBV5-6; CDR3: CASSRPGTGGSPLHF; DNA: TGTGCCAGCAGCCGTCCCGGGACAGGCGGATCACCCCTCCACTTT
J: TRBJ2-1; size: NA; D: TRBD1; V: TRBV7-6; CDR3: CASSSQSRGSRNEQFF; DNA: TGTGCCAGCAGCTCGCAAAGCAGGGGGTCGAGGAATGAGCAGTTCTTC
J: TRBJ2-1; size: once; D: TRBD1; V: TRBV28; CDR3: CASGDPGTGTNEQFF; DNA: TGTGCCAGCGGGGACCCTGGGACAGGGACCAATGAGCAGTTCTTC
J: TRBJ2-3; size: NA; D: NA; V: TRBV7-9; CDR3: CASSQDSPAPGTDTQYF; DNA: TGTGCCAGCAGCCAAGACTCCCCCGCGCCCGGCACAGATACGCAGTATTTT
J: TRBJ1-4; size: NA; D: TRBD1; V: TRBV7-9; CDR3: CASSEGQSGNEKLFF; DNA: TGTGCCAGCAGCGAGGGACAGTCGGGAAATGAAAAACTGTTTTTT
J: TRBJ2-2; size: NA; D: TRBD1; V: TRBV5-4; CDR3: CASSFAGGNTGELFF; DNA: TGTGCCAGCAGCTTCGCAGGGGGGAACACCGGGGAGCTGTTTTTT
J: TRBJ2-5; size: NA; D: NA; V: TRBV4-1; CDR3: CASSQGTGGQETQYF; DNA: TGCGCCAGCAGCCAAGGAACAGGAGGGCAAGAGACCCAGTACTTC
J: TRBJ2-5; size: NA; D: TRBD1; V: TRBV9; CDR3: CASSSSDRAGETQYF; DNA: TGTGCCAGCAGCAGTTCAGACAGGGCCGGGGAGACCCAGTACTTC
J: TRBJ2-6; size: NA; D: NA; V: TRBV7-3; CDR3: CASSLSSSGANVLTF; DNA: TGTGCCAGCAGCTTAAGCAGTTCTGGGGCCAACGTCCTGACTTTC
J: TRBJ1-6; size: NA; D: TRBD1; V: TRBV6-1; CDR3: CASSGQGGFYNSPLHF; DNA: TGTGCCAGCAGTGGACAGGGGGGGTTTTATAATTCACCCCTCCACTTT
J: TRBJ1-2; size: NA; D: NA; V: TRBV23-1; CDR3: CASSQSGYGGTMKETNYGYTF; DNA: TGCGCCAGCAGTCAATCAGGTTACGGGGGGACAATGAAGGAGACTAACTATGGCTACACCTTC
J: TRBJ1-4; size: NA; D: NA; V: TRBV5-1; CDR3: CASSSTGTTNEKLFF; DNA: TGCGCCAGCAGCTCGACAGGAACCACAAATGAAAAACTGTTTTTT
J: TRBJ2-2; size: NA; D: NA; V: TRBV5-5; CDR3: CASRHQLRDNTGELFF; DNA: TGTGCCAGCAGGCATCAACTGAGGGATAACACCGGGGAGCTGTTTTTT
J: TRBJ2-7; size: NA; D: TRBD2; V: TRBV18; CDR3: CASSATSVYEQYF; DNA: TGTGCCAGCTCAGCTACTAGCGTTTACGAGCAGTACTTC
J: TRBJ1-4; size: NA; D: NA; V: TRBV7-8; CDR3: CASSLVPGQTNEKLFF; DNA: TGTGCCAGCAGCTTAGTTCCCGGACAGACAAATGAAAAACTGTTTTTT
J: TRBJ2-1; size: NA; D: NA; V: TRBV7-2; CDR3: CASSREARANEQFF; DNA: TGTGCCAGCAGCCGTGAAGCCAGGGCGAATGAGCAGTTCTTC
J: TRBJ2-5; size: NA; D: NA; V: TRBV29-1; CDR3: CSAIVGGETQYF; DNA: TGCAGCGCCATAGTGGGAGGAGAGACCCAGTACTTC
J: TRBJ1-2; size: NA; D: NA; V: TRBV29-1; CDR3: CSVENLETERGSNYGYTF; DNA: TGCAGCGTTGAAAATTTAGAGACAGAGAGGGGGTCTAACTATGGCTACACCTTC
J: TRBJ1-2; size: NA; D: NA; V: TRBV14; CDR3: CASSPDRQYYGYTF; DNA: TGTGCCAGCAGCCCGGACCGACAGTACTATGGCTACACCTTC
J: TRBJ2-7; size: NA; D: TRBD1; V: TRBV7-9; CDR3: CASSLDGYRGYEQYF; DNA: TGTGCCAGCAGCTTAGACGGATACAGGGGCTACGAGCAGTACTTC
J: TRBJ2-1; size: NA; D: NA; V: TRBV9; CDR3: CASSVVTETYNEQFF; DNA: TGTGCCAGCAGCGTAGTTACCGAGACCTACAATGAGCAGTTCTTC
J: TRBJ1-2; size: NA; D: NA; V: TRBV4-3; CDR3: CASSQDISGGYTF; DNA: TGCGCCAGCAGCCAAGATATCTCAGGGGGCTACACCTTC
J: TRBJ2-7; size: NA; D: TRBD2; V: TRBV4-3; CDR3: CASSQEATSGISYEQYF; DNA: TGCGCCAGCAGCCAAGAAGCGACTAGCGGCATATCCTACGAGCAGTACTTC
J: TRBJ1-3; size: NA; D: NA; V: TRBV6-1; CDR3: CASTLNRYSGNTIYF; DNA: TGTGCCAGCACCCTGAACCGGTACTCTGGAAACACCATATATTTT
J: TRBJ2-4; size: once; D: NA; V: TRBV21-1; CDR3: CASSKVEREVLPGWTKNIQYF; DNA: TGTGCCAGCAGCAAAGTGGAGCGGGAGGTTCTCCCGGGGTGGACCAAAAACATTCAGTACTTC
J: TRBJ2-7; size: NA; D: NA; V: TRBV6-1; CDR3: CASSEAGQIYEQYF; DNA: TGTGCCAGCAGTGAAGCTGGACAGATCTACGAGCAGTACTTC
J: TRBJ2-6; size: NA; D: NA; V: TRBV4-2; CDR3: CASSRQGGGVGANVLTF; DNA: TGTGCCAGCTCCCGACAGGGAGGAGGGGTTGGGGCCAACGTCCTGACTTTC
J: TRBJ2-1; size: few; D: TRBD1; V: TRBV18; CDR3: CASSPTTGGLDEQFF; DNA: TGTGCCAGCTCACCAACGACAGGGGGCCTCGATGAGCAGTTCTTC
J: TRBJ1-4; size: NA; D: NA; V: TRBV2; CDR3: CASILNEKLFF; DNA: TGTGCCAGCATATTGAATGAAAAACTGTTTTTT
J: TRBJ2-3; size: NA; D: NA; V: TRBV18; CDR3: CASSPGQPDTQYF; DNA: TGTGCCAGCTCACCTGGGCAACCAGATACGCAGTATTTT
J: TRBJ1-2; size: NA; D: TRBD1; V: TRBV5-1; CDR3: CASSPRTGPGLGYTF; DNA: TGCGCCAGCAGCCCACGGACAGGCCCCGGTTTGGGCTACACCTTC
J: TRBJ2-1; size: NA; D: TRBD2; V: TRBV9; CDR3: CASSRRPGGGLESYNEQFF; DNA: TGTGCCAGCAGCCGACGCCCGGGGGGGGGCCTAGAGTCCTACAATGAGCAGTTCTTC
J: TRBJ1-2; size: NA; D: TRBD1; V: TRBV2; CDR3: CASSGLTGGWGYTF; DNA: TGTGCCAGCAGTGGACTGACAGGGGGCTGGGGCTACACCTTC
J: TRBJ2-1; size: NA; D: TRBD1; V: TRBV5-4; CDR3: CASSFGGTGSYNEQFF; DNA: TGTGCCAGCAGCTTTGGGGGGACAGGGAGCTACAATGAGCAGTTCTTC
J: TRBJ2-7; size: NA; D: TRBD2; V: TRBV7-6; CDR3: CASSIQRGGSYEQYF; DNA: TGTGCCAGCAGCATCCAGCGGGGGGGTTCCTACGAGCAGTACTTC
J: TRBJ1-5; size: NA; D: NA; V: TRBV28; CDR3: CASSLGRVFRNQPQHF; DNA: TGTGCCAGCAGTTTGGGCAGGGTTTTCCGCAATCAGCCCCAGCATTTT